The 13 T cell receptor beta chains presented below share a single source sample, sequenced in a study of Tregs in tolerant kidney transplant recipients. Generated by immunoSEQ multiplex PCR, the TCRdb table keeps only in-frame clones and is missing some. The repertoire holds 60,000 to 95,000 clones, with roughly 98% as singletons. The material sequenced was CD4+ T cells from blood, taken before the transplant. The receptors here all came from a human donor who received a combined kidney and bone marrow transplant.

The DNA for the CDR3 is TGTGCCAGCAGCACAGGGACTAGCGGGGGGGGTTCCTACAATGAGCAGTTCTTC. Protein sequence: CASSTGTSGGGSYNEQFF. This sequence joins TRBV9 and TRBJ2-1, with 16 nucleotides matching TRBD2. V dropped 4 bases and J dropped 1; count of bases not matched to a gene: 5. This CDR3 spans 18 amino acids. CDR1 and CDR2 from the germline V gene are SGDLS and YYNGEE.

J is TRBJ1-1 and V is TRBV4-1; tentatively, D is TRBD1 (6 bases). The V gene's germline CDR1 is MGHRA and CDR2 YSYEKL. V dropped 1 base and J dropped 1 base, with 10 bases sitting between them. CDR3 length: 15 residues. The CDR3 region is CASSQAGAENTEAFF. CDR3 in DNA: TGCGCCAGCAGCCAAGCAGGGGCGGAGAACACTGAAGCTTTCTTT.

The CDR3 loop reads CAWRVTGQSLIYGYTF. DNA of the CDR3: TGTGCCTGGAGAGTAACAGGCCAGTCCTTGATCTATGGCTACACCTTC. The chain uses TRBV30 and TRBJ1-2; maybe TRBD1 (5 bases). The V gene lost 3 bases and the J gene lost 4 bases, with 21 bases spanning the gap. The CDR3 has 16 residues. CDR1 is GTSNPN and CDR2 is SVGIG in the germline V gene (reference sequence).

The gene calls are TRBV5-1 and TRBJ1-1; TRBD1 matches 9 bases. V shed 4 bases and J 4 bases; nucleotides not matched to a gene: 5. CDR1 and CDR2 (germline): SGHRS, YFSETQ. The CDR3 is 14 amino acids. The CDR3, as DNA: TGCGCCAGCAGCCTGGGACAGGGATTCACTGAAGCTTTCTTT. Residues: CASSLGQGFTEAFF.

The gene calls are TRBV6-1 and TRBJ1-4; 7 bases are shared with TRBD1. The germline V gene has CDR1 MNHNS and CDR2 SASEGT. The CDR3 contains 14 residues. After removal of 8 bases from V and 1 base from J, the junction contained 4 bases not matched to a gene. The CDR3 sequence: CASSDRVTNEKLFF. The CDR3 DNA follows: TGTGCCAGCTCCGACAGGGTAACTAATGAAAAACTGTTTTTT.

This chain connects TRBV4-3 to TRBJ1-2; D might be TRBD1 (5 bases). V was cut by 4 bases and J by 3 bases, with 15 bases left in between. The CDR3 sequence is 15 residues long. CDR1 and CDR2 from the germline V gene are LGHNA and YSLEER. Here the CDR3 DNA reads TGCGCCAGCAGCCTCAGGGTCAGGTTGGACTATGGCTACACCTTC. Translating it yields CASSLRVRLDYGYTF.

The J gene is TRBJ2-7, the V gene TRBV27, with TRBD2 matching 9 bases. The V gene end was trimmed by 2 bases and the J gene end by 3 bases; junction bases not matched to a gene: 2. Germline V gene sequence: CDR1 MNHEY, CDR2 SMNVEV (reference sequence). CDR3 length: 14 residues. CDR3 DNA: TGTGCCAGCAGTTTAGCGACTAGCGGCTACGAGCAGTACTTC. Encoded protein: CASSLATSGYEQYF.

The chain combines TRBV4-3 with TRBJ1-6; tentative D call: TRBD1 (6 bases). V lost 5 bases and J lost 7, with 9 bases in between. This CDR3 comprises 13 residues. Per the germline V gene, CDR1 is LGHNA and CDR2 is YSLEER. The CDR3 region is CASSYRENSPLHF. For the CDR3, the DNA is TGCGCCAGCAGCTACAGGGAAAATTCACCCCTCCACTTT.

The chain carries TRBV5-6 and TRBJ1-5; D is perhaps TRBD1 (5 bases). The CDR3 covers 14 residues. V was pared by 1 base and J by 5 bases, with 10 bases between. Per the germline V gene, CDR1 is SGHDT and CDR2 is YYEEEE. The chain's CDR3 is CASSLSRGYQPQHF. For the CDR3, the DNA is TGTGCCAGCAGCTTGTCTCGGGGGTATCAGCCCCAGCATTTT.

DNA for the CDR3: TGTGCCAGCAGCTTAGGGACGGGACTAGCGACAGAGACCCAGTACTTC. Translated, it gives CASSLGTGLATETQYF. The rearrangement uses TRBV7-9 and TRBJ2-5; 10 nucleotides agree with TRBD2. The CDR3 covers 16 residues. Germline CDR1 and CDR2: SEHNR and FQNEAQ (reference sequence). J was trimmed by 4 bases and V by 1 base; bases with no gene match: 6.

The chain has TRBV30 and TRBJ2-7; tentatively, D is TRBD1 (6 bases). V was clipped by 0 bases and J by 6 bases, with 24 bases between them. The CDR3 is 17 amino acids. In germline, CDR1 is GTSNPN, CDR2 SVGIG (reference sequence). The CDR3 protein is CAWSVKLRAGARSEQYF. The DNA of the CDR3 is TGTGCCTGGAGTGTAAAGCTCAGGGCAGGGGCGAGGAGCGAGCAGTACTTC.

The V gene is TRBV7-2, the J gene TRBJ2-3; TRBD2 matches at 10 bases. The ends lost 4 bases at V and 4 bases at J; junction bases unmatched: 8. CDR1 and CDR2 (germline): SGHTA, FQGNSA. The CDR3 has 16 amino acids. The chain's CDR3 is CASSSMSGRASDTQYF. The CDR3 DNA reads TGTGCCAGCAGCTCAATGAGCGGGAGGGCGTCAGATACGCAGTATTTT.

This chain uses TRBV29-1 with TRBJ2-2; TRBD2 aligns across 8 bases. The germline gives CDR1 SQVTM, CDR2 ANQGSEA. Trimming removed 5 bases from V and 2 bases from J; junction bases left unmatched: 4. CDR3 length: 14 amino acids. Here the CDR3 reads CSVLRGVNTGELFF. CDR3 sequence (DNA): TGCAGCGTTTTGCGGGGGGTAAACACCGGGGAGCTGTTTTTT.